This record covers a single T cell receptor (beta chain). The germline V gene has CDR1 SGHTA and CDR2 FQGNSA. J gave up 5 bases and V 4 bases, and 8 bases lay outside the gene matches. The CDR3 is 16 residues long. The data derive from a study of T cell changes during pregnancy in multiple sclerosis. Method: immunoSEQ multiplex PCR; TCRdb's copy keeps in-frame clones and lacks some. The repertoire holds around 8,400 clones, with 75% to 90% as singletons. The gene calls are TRBV7-2 and TRBJ2-5; 12 bases match TRBD2. The sample here was CD8+ T cells from peripheral blood mononuclear cells, taken in the first trimester of pregnancy. The receptor was derived from a female donor in good health, enrolled as a control in a pregnancy study. CDR3: CASSSTSGGTRETQYF. CDR3 in DNA: TGTGCCAGCAGCTCAACTAGCGGGGGGACACGGGAGACCCAGTACTTC.